These T cell receptor beta chains were read from a single sample in a study of identical twins. TCRdb reprocessed the 5' RACE reads via MiXCR and lists one record per CDR3 protein. The repertoire includes hundreds of thousands of distinct CDR3 sequences, 5.5% to 7.5% of them detected once, and approximately 1.6% sits in the top ten. Sequencing used naive T cells sorted from blood. These receptors all come from a man aged 18 to 30 in good health. CDR3s include the opening cysteine and the closing phenylalanine or tryptophan. Fields, in order: J gene, V gene, clone size, CDR3 protein. Clone size is shown for a subset of rows, as once, few, many or a class of expanded clone.

>TRBJ2-5|TRBV20-1|many
CSAEILAGGRTAQETQYF
>TRBJ2-1|TRBV3-1|few
CASSQDRLAGWGPPHNEQFF
>TRBJ2-7|TRBV12-3/TRBV12-4|many
CASSQPRGTDLYEQYF
>TRBJ2-3|TRBV27|few
CASSSGTISHTQYF
>TRBJ2-3|TRBV29-1|many
CSVEILAGGDTQYF
>TRBJ2-5|TRBV25-1|many
CASSELGLEETQYF
>TRBJ2-7|TRBV3-1|many
CASSQVPGTDGSEQYF
>TRBJ1-1|TRBV25-1|-
CASSDGGNAFF
>TRBJ2-1|TRBV20-1|many
CSAREGLAGEQFF
>TRBJ2-3|TRBV7-9|many
CASSLETGSDTQYF
>TRBJ1-2|TRBV12-3/TRBV12-4|many
CASSPGQGAYGYTF
>TRBJ1-4|TRBV20-1|few
CSATGQGAGNEKLFF
>TRBJ2-3|TRBV6-5|many
CASSYHEADTQYF
>TRBJ2-3|TRBV4-3|-
CASSQYLPGQITTDTQYF
>TRBJ2-3|TRBV20-1|many
CSASSTGGADTQYF
>TRBJ1-2|TRBV20-1|few
CSVPVLGQNYGYTF
>TRBJ2-1|TRBV5-1|many
CASRQDMGSYNEQFF
>TRBJ2-2|TRBV25-1|few
CASSVQRGTGELFF
>TRBJ2-6|TRBV10-3|-
CAIGVGTGANVLTF
>TRBJ2-5|TRBV5-1|many
CASSKGTIQETQYF
>TRBJ2-7|TRBV6-1|few
CASSRDRANDEQYF
>TRBJ2-6|TRBV5-1|few
CASSPGDGANVLTF
>TRBJ2-7|TRBV5-1|many
CASSPKDRYEQYF
>TRBJ2-3|TRBV30|once
CACRTGTGVTDTQYF
>TRBJ2-7|TRBV6-6|few
CASTPSEGVPRF
>TRBJ2-5|TRBV15|few
CATSVGLAEETQYF
>TRBJ2-5|TRBV20-1|many
CSALAGAETQYF
>TRBJ1-1|TRBV19|-
CASSIPMNTEAFF